The 16 T cell receptor beta chains in this list originate from one sample, sequenced in a study of T-cell memory formation after mild COVID-19. TCRdb re-derived calls from the 5' RACE reads in MiXCR, one entry per CDR3 protein. The sample holds about half a million distinct CDR3 sequences, 15% to 20% seen once. Sequencing input: PBMCs or a T cell subset sorted from them (not recorded which). These receptors were obtained from an adult woman who had mild COVID-19 (a few samples of this study predate the infection). Cell type and time point are not known.

The J gene is TRBJ2-7, the V gene TRBV5-4; 9 bases are a match to TRBD2. V lost 4 bases to trimming and J lost 4 bases; unmatched junction nucleotides: 12. In germline, CDR1 is SGHNT, CDR2 YYREEE (reference sequence). There are 16 residues in the CDR3. CDR3 region: CASSPGGGRAQYEQYF. CDR3 bases: TGTGCCAGCAGCCCTGGGGGCGGGAGGGCCCAATACGAGCAGTACTTC.

This clonotype appeared a few times. The chain joins TRBV7-9 to TRBJ2-4; D is unclear. The CDR3 loop spans 19 amino acids. The V end lost 0 bases, the J end lost 0 bases, and 18 bases lay between the germline ends. Germline V gene data show CDR1 as SEHNR and CDR2 as FQNEAQ (reference sequence). CDR3 bases: TGTGCCAGCAGCTTAGCGGAACAAGGGAACTTCCTAGCCAAAAACATTCAGTACTTC. This codes for CASSLAEQGNFLAKNIQYF.

The rearrangement joins TRBV3-1 to TRBJ1-2; a weak D match, TRBD1 (5 bases). The ends were cut back, 0 bases at V and 7 bases at J, with 18 bases in the middle. This CDR3 has 16 residues. Germline V lookup: CDR1 LGHDT, CDR2 YNNKEL (reference sequence). The CDR3 nucleotides read TGTGCCAGCAGCCAAGATCCGCGGCCTAGTGGGACTGGCTACACCTTC. It yields the protein CASSQDPRPSGTGYTF.

This clonotype was seen at least ten times. This sequence joins TRBV5-1 and TRBJ2-7; 11 bases fit TRBD2. The CDR3 length is 19 residues. Germline V gene sequence: CDR1 SGHRS, CDR2 YFSETQ. V dropped 0 bases and J dropped 3; count of bases not matched to a gene: 14. The CDR3 DNA reads TGCGCCAGCAGCTTGGTAACACTAGCGGGAGCCTCGGGTAGCTACGAGCAGTACTTC. Protein: CASSLVTLAGASGSYEQYF. Supplemented by reference TRBV5-1 and TRBJ2-7, the full variable domain reads KAGVTQTPRYLIKTRGQQVTLSCSPISGHRSVSWYQQTPGQGLQFLFEYFSETQRNKGNFPGRFSGRQFSNSRSEMNVSTLELGDSALYLCASSLVTLAGASGSYEQYFGPGTRLTVT.

This chain links TRBV9 with TRBJ2-3; the D call may be TRBD1 or TRBD2 (6 bases each). V lost 7 bases and J lost 0, with 15 bases in between. This CDR3 has 15 residues. Germline CDR1 SGDLS, CDR2 YYNGEE. CDR3 in amino acids: CASQEGGSSTDTQYF. The CDR3 nucleotides read TGTGCCAGCCAGGAAGGGGGGTCTAGCACAGATACGCAGTATTTT.

The chain uses TRBV19 and TRBJ2-3, with unresolved D. This CDR3 comprises 11 residues. V was clipped by 1 base and J by 7 bases, with 3 bases between them. Germline V CDR1 and CDR2: LNHDA, SQIVND (reference sequence). This CDR3 reads CASSIGNTQYF. CDR3 sequence (DNA): TGTGCCAGTAGTATAGGGAATACGCAGTATTTT.

A few counts support this clonotype. The chain has TRBV5-5 and TRBJ2-1, with 8 nucleotides matching TRBD2. Germline V gene data show CDR1 as SGHKS and CDR2 as YYEKEE (reference sequence). The length of the CDR3 is 17 residues. Trimming removed 4 bases from V and 5 bases from J; junction bases left unmatched: 14. CDR3 DNA: TGTGCCAGCAGCCCGATAGGGGGTAGCGGGATCGACAATGAGCAGTTCTTC. Amino acids: CASSPIGGSGIDNEQFF.

The gene calls are TRBV20-1 and TRBJ2-2; D may be TRBD2 (6 bases). The V gene's germline CDR1 is DFQATT and CDR2 SNEGSKA (reference sequence). Trimming removed 5 bases from V and 8 bases from J, with 18 bases in between. The length of the CDR3 is 14 residues. DNA of the CDR3: TGCAGTGCTTACCGGGACTCGCTTAAGGGGGAGCTGTTTTTT. Translated: CSAYRDSLKGELFF.

This clonotype was detected ten times or more. The genes are TRBV6-5 and TRBJ2-3; tentatively, D is TRBD2 (5 bases). CDR3 size: 16 residues. Germline CDR1 and CDR2: MNHEY and SVGAGI. V lost 0 bases, J lost 6 bases, and 16 bases lay in between. CDR3 residues: CASSYSRAGARDTQYF. The CDR3, as DNA: TGTGCCAGCAGTTACTCGAGGGCAGGAGCCAGGGATACGCAGTATTTT.

The chain recombines TRBV7-2 with TRBJ2-3; 11 positions match TRBD1. This CDR3 spans 16 amino acids. V shed 0 bases and J 3 bases; nucleotides not matched to a gene: 2. Per the germline V gene, CDR1 is SGHTA and CDR2 is FQGNSA. The CDR3 DNA is TGTGCCAGCAGCTTAGCGCGGGACAGGGGGACAGATACGCAGTATTTT. Translation: CASSLARDRGTDTQYF. Full variable domain (rest looked up from reference TRBV7-2 and TRBJ2-3): GAGVSQSPSNKVTEKGKDVELRCDPISGHTALYWYRQSLGQGLEFLIYFQGNSAPDKSGLPSDRFSAERTGGSVSTLTIQRTQQEDSAVYLCASSLARDRGTDTQYFGPGTRLTVL.

This chain uses TRBV5-1 with TRBJ1-2, with D possibly matching TRBD1 (5 bases). This CDR3 region has 14 residues. CDR1 is SGHRS, CDR2 YFSETQ, per germline. Between the trimmed V and J ends, which lost 0 bases and 8 bases, there was a span of 14 bases. In DNA form, the CDR3 reads TGCGCCAGCAGCTTGGAGGGGTTGATAAAGGGCTACACCTTC. Its protein product is CASSLEGLIKGYTF.

The chain uses TRBV6-2 or TRBV6-3 and TRBJ2-3; 11 bases map to TRBD2. Germline V gene data show CDR1 as MNHEY and CDR2 as SVGEGT. The V and J ends lost 5 bases and 5 bases, in that order; junction bases with no gene match: 12. The CDR3 is made up of 17 amino acids. CDR3 in DNA: TGTGCCAGCAGTCCCGCTATGACTAGCGGGACCCAAGATACGCAGTATTTT. It is translated as CASSPAMTSGTQDTQYF.

This clonotype has just a few counts. The V gene is TRBV29-1, the J gene TRBJ2-7; D is uncertain. CDR1 SQVTM and CDR2 ANQGSEA come from the germline V gene. This CDR3 comprises 12 residues. V lost 8 bases, J lost 0 bases, and 11 bases lay in between. CDR3 DNA sequence: TGCAGCTTTAGCCCGAGCTCCTACGAGCAGTACTTC. Protein product: CSFSPSSYEQYF.

The CDR3 region is CASSPQASYNSPLHF. CDR3 bases: TGTGCCAGCAGCCCCCAAGCGAGTTATAATTCACCCCTCCACTTT. The chain links TRBV7-9 to TRBJ1-6; D is uncertain. The germline gives CDR1 SEHNR, CDR2 FQNEAQ (reference sequence). V lost 5 bases and J 4 bases, leaving 12 bases between the germline ends. The CDR3 is made up of 15 amino acids. The variable domain in full, completed from reference TRBV7-9 and TRBJ1-6, reads DTGVSQNPRHKITKRGQNVTFRCDPISEHNRLYWYRQTLGQGPEFLTYFQNEAQLEKSRLLSDRFSAERPKGSFSTLEIQRTEQGDSAMYLCASSPQASYNSPLHFGNGTRLTVT.

In this sample, this clonotype turned up a few times. The chain joins TRBV9 to TRBJ2-7, with 9 nucleotides matching TRBD2. Germline values: CDR1 SGDLS, CDR2 YYNGEE. The V segment lost 0 bases and the J segment 2 bases; nucleotides outside the gene matches: 3. This CDR3 has 15 amino acids. CDR3 bases: TGTGCCAGCAGCGTAGGGGTAGCGGGGGCCTACGAGCAGTACTTC. Translated: CASSVGVAGAYEQYF.

This clonotype was recorded only once. V usage is TRBV10-3 and J usage is TRBJ1-1, with D perhaps TRBD1 (5 bases). Trimming took 6 bases from V and 3 from J, leaving 8 bases between them. CDR3 size: 12 residues. Per germline, CDR1 ENHRY and CDR2 SYGVKD. CDR3 in DNA: TGTGCCATCAGGACAGCGGACACTGAAGCTTTCTTT. Protein sequence: CAIRTADTEAFF.